The 21 T cell receptor beta chains given below trace back to one sample, sequenced in a study of patients and donors after allogeneic stem cell transplantation. From the RT-PCR reads, TCRdb called clonotypes with MiXCR, one entry per CDR3 protein. The profile shows about a thousand distinct CDR3 sequences, about 0.42% of them singletons. Specimen: blood, either unsorted or a sorted T cell fraction (not recorded which). Receptors originate from a human donor who was either an allogeneic HSCT recipient or a stem cell or donor lymphocyte infusion donor (not recorded which). It is not recorded whose cells these are; they may come from a transplant donor.

This clonotype is labeled medium-sized. The chain carries TRBV5-1 and TRBJ2-3; 10 nucleotides align to TRBD2. The CDR3 loop spans 17 amino acids. Germline lookup yields CDR1 SGHRS and CDR2 YFSETQ. V shed 4 bases and J 2 bases; nucleotides not matched to a gene: 10. The CDR3 region has the DNA TGCGCCAGCAGCCCTGGTTGGACTAGCGGCTACACAGATACGCAGTATTTT. The encoded protein is CASSPGWTSGYTDTQYF.

This clonotype was observed at least ten times. The chain has TRBV6-1 and TRBJ1-1; D ambiguous. The CDR3 sequence is 10 residues long. Germline lookup yields CDR1 MNHNS and CDR2 SASEGT. The CDR3 DNA reads TGTGGGGTTGAGAACACTGAAGCTTTCTTT. Encoded protein: CGVENTEAFF.

Judged by abundance, this clonotype is large (0.1 to 1%). The gene calls are TRBV27 and TRBJ2-7, with 7 positions matching TRBD1. The CDR3 loop spans 13 amino acids. From germline, CDR1 is MNHEY and CDR2 SMNVEV (reference sequence). V lost 0 bases to trimming and J lost 7 bases; unmatched junction nucleotides: 3. CDR3: CASSLSRGQEQYF. Here the CDR3 DNA reads TGTGCCAGCAGTTTATCGAGGGGGCAGGAGCAGTACTTC.

This clonotype is judged medium-sized. At one of its ends the junction is not consistent with the germline gene, which may arise from a read error. This chain uses TRBV7-7 with TRBJ2-1; unclear D gene. This CDR3 region has 15 residues. Per germline, CDR1 SSHAT and CDR2 FNYEAQ (reference sequence). CDR3 nucleotides: TGTGCTAGCAGCTTAGAAGGCCACCTAGGAGATGAGCAGTTCTTC. Protein product: CASSLEGHLGDEQFF.

By its share, this clonotype is medium-sized (0.01 to 0.1%). This chain uses TRBV5-1 with TRBJ2-7; D is tentatively TRBD1 or TRBD2 (5 bases each). Per the germline V gene, CDR1 is SGHRS and CDR2 is YFSETQ. V was cut by 0 bases and J by 3 bases, with 13 bases left in between. The CDR3 is 15 amino acids. The CDR3 nucleotides read TGCGCCAGCAGCTTGGGGGACCTAGGGCACTACGAGCAGTACTTC. This codes for CASSLGDLGHYEQYF.

This clonotype counts as large. The rearrangement links TRBV6-4 to TRBJ2-2, with 8 nucleotides matching TRBD2. CDR1 MRHNA and CDR2 SNTAGT come from the germline V gene. Trimming at V came to 4 bases and at J to 3 bases, leaving 7 bases not matched to a gene. This CDR3 comprises 16 residues. The chain's CDR3 is CASSAGMTSDTGELFF. The CDR3 DNA sequence: TGTGCCAGCAGTGCAGGGATGACTAGCGACACCGGGGAGCTGTTTTTT.

This clonotype is medium-sized (0.01 to 0.1%) in the sample. The chain links TRBV27 to TRBJ1-6; D may be TRBD1 (6 bases). Trimming cost V 0 bases and J 9 bases, with 9 bases left between them. Looked up from germline, CDR1 is MNHEY and CDR2 is SMNVEV (reference sequence). The CDR3 sequence is 14 residues long. The CDR3 nucleotides read TGTGCCAGCAGTTTATCACAGGGAAGTTCACCCCTCCACTTT. This translates into CASSLSQGSSPLHF.

The sample holds a few counts of this clonotype. The chain employs TRBV6-4 and TRBJ2-5, with D possibly being TRBD2 (6 bases). Germline loops: CDR1 MRHNA, CDR2 SNTAGT. Trimming left V 3 bases short and J 5 bases short, with 13 bases between. The CDR3 is made up of 14 amino acids. CDR3 loop: CASSEGAGSETQYF. CDR3 sequence (DNA): TGTGCCAGCAGTGAAGGGGCGGGGAGCGAGACCCAGTACTTC.

This clonotype is medium-sized (0.01 to 0.1%). The chain links TRBV6-4 to TRBJ2-6, with D possibly TRBD2 on 5 matching bases. V gave up 3 bases and J gave up 0 bases, with 9 bases separating them. Germline V gene data show CDR1 as MRHNA and CDR2 as SNTAGT. This CDR3 has 16 amino acids. The chain's CDR3 is CASSEKGSSGANVLTF. CDR3 bases: TGTGCCAGCAGTGAGAAAGGGAGCTCTGGGGCCAACGTCCTGACTTTC.

This clonotype counts as medium-sized. The chain combines TRBV28 with TRBJ1-5; 11 positions match TRBD1. The CDR3 extends over 19 amino acids. CDR1 and CDR2 (germline): MDHEN, SYDVKM. The V and J ends lost 7 bases and 0 bases, in that order; junction bases with no gene match: 14. CDR3 sequence: CASTTWRTGGWYSNQPQHF. The DNA for the CDR3 is TGTGCCAGCACCACTTGGAGGACAGGGGGCTGGTATAGCAATCAGCCCCAGCATTTT.

This clonotype qualifies as medium-sized. The chain recombines TRBV27 with TRBJ2-5, with 9 positions matching TRBD2. Losses at the gene ends were 6 bases for V and 2 bases for J; bases not matched to a gene: 4. The germline gives CDR1 MNHEY, CDR2 SMNVEV (reference sequence). CDR3 length: 14 residues. The CDR3 reads CASRASGIQETQYF. The CDR3 DNA is TGTGCCAGCAGGGCTAGCGGGATTCAAGAGACCCAGTACTTC.

This clonotype is categorized as medium-sized (0.01 to 0.1%). The chain couples TRBV6-2 or TRBV6-3 to TRBJ1-5; D remains ambiguous. The germline V gene encodes CDR1 MNHEY and CDR2 SVGEGT. This CDR3 has 12 residues. V was clipped by 6 bases and J by 0 bases, with 3 bases between them. The CDR3 region is CASRNSNQPQHF. The CDR3 nucleotides read TGTGCCAGCAGAAATAGCAATCAGCCCCAGCATTTT.

In this sample, this clonotype is large. The CDR3 protein is CASSGGSSYNEQFF. As DNA, the CDR3 is TGTGCCAGCAGCGGGGGTAGCTCCTACAATGAGCAGTTCTTC. The chain uses TRBV6-2 or TRBV6-3 and TRBJ2-1, with D tentatively TRBD2 (6 bases). This CDR3 contains 14 residues. V was cut by 6 bases and J by 0 bases, with 9 bases left in between. Germline V CDR1 and CDR2: MNHEY, SVGEGT.

Judged by abundance, this clonotype is medium-sized. The junction shows a germline mismatch at one end, possibly a read error. The CDR3 region is CASSFLGTSGDNEQFF. In DNA, the CDR3 is TGTGCTAGCAGCTTTCTCGGGACTAGCGGAGACAATGAGCAGTTCTTC. The genes are TRBV7-7 and TRBJ2-1, with 11 positions matching TRBD2. Germline CDR1 is SSHAT and CDR2 is FNYEAQ (reference sequence). The CDR3 length is 16 residues.

This clonotype is medium-sized in the sample. The rearrangement joins TRBV29-1 to TRBJ2-1; possibly TRBD2 for D (6 bases). CDR1 and CDR2 from the germline V gene are SQVTM and ANQGSEA. The CDR3 loop spans 14 amino acids. V was trimmed by 2 bases and J by 0 bases, leaving 8 bases between them. The CDR3 DNA follows: TGCAGCGTTGAACTCGGGAGCTCCTACAATGAGCAGTTCTTC. Translation gives CSVELGSSYNEQFF.

This clonotype qualifies as medium-sized. CDR3 residues: CASSLSRDRVFEQYF. CDR3 DNA: TGTGCCAGCAGCTTGTCTCGGGACAGGGTTTTCGAGCAGTACTTC. The V gene is TRBV7-8, the J gene TRBJ2-7; 9 bases line up with TRBD1. The V gene's germline CDR1 is SGHVS and CDR2 FQNEAQ. This CDR3 is built from 15 residues. V lost 3 bases, J lost 6 bases, and 9 bases stayed unmatched. Based on the CDR3 plus reference TRBV7-8 and TRBJ2-7, the full variable domain is GAGVSQSPRYKVAKRGQDVALRCDPISGHVSLFWYQQALGQGPEFLTYFQNEAQLDKSGLPSDRFFAERPEGSVSTLKIQRTQQEDSAVYLCASSLSRDRVFEQYFGPGTRLTVT.

By share, this clonotype ranks as medium-sized (0.01 to 0.1%). The chain joins TRBV3-1 to TRBJ2-7; D is possibly TRBD2 (6 bases). CDR3 size: 16 residues. Germline lookup yields CDR1 LGHDT and CDR2 YNNKEL (reference sequence). Trimming cost V 0 bases and J 3 bases, with 15 bases left between them. The CDR3 spells CASSQEGDGGSYEQYF. The CDR3 DNA reads as TGTGCCAGCAGCCAAGAAGGGGATGGGGGGAGCTACGAGCAGTACTTC.

By proportion, this clonotype is medium-sized. CDR3 bases: TGTGCCAGCGAGCGAACGGAGACCCAGTACTTC. Amino acid sequence: CASERTETQYF. The chain combines TRBV2 with TRBJ2-5; D is undetermined. Germline values: CDR1 SNHLY, CDR2 FYNNEI. The ends were cut back, 8 bases at V and 5 bases at J, with 9 bases in the middle. This CDR3 region has 11 residues.

This clonotype is termed medium-sized. V and J are TRBV19 and TRBJ2-7; the D gene could be TRBD1 or TRBD2 (5 bases each). The CDR3 contains 15 residues. The germline gives CDR1 LNHDA, CDR2 SQIVND (reference sequence). The V and J ends lost 6 bases and 0 bases respectively, with 15 bases between them. CDR3 residues: CASSLRDLNSYEQYF. The CDR3 coding sequence is TGTGCCAGTAGCCTTCGGGACCTAAACTCCTACGAGCAGTACTTC.

This clonotype is deemed medium-sized. This CDR3 is CAYRDRGTGANVLTF. CDR3 nucleotide sequence: TGTGCTTACCGGGACAGGGGTACTGGGGCCAACGTCCTGACTTTC. V usage is TRBV13 and J usage is TRBJ2-6; TRBD1 aligns across 10 bases. This CDR3 is 15 amino acids long. CDR1 is PRHDT, CDR2 FYEKMQ, per germline (reference sequence). Drawing the rest from reference TRBV13 and TRBJ2-6, the complete variable domain is AAGVIQSPRHLIKEKRETATLKCYPIPRHDTVYWYQQGPGQDPQFLISFYEKMQSDKGSIPDRFSAQQFSDYHSELNMSSLELGDSALYFCAYRDRGTGANVLTFGAGSRLTVL.

This clonotype is judged medium-sized. V is TRBV5-1 and J is TRBJ2-1, with D unresolved. Germline V gene lookup returns CDR1 SGHRS and CDR2 YFSETQ. This CDR3 spans 16 amino acids. The V end was cut by 1 base, the J end by 1 base, with 12 bases between. The CDR3, as DNA: TGCGCCAGCAGCTTGATTCTAGGCCAGTCCTACAATGAGCAGTTCTTC. It specifies CASSLILGQSYNEQFF.